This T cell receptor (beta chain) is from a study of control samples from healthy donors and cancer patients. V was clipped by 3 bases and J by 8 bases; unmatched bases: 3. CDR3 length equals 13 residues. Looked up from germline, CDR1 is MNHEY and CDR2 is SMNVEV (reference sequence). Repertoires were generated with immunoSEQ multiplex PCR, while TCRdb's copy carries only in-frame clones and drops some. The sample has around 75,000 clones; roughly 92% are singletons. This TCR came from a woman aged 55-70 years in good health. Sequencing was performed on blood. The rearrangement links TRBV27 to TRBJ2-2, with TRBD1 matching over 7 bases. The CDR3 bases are TGTGCCAGCAGTTTGACAGGGTTGGGGGAGCTGTTTTTT. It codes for CASSLTGLGELFF.